These 32 T cell receptor beta chains share one sample of origin, sequenced in a study of shared clonotypes between healthy human individuals. Measured with immunoSEQ multiplex PCR; TCRdb has only the in-frame clones, and not every one. The table includes a few million clones, 93% detected once. The sequenced sample was naive CD4+ T cells from PBMCs. Subset: CD45RA+ positively selected. The origin of the receptors is a man aged 18 to 29 in good health. Some clones in this sample may be carry-over from other donors' samples.

V gene TRBV28 combines with J gene TRBJ1-2; 7 bases line up with TRBD1. Per the germline V gene, CDR1 is MDHEN and CDR2 is SYDVKM. The CDR3 runs 15 residues. After removal of 6 bases from V and 8 bases from J, the junction contained 15 bases not matched to a gene. The CDR3 protein is CASRLLDRAGIGYTF. CDR3 bases: TGTGCCAGCAGACTCCTCGACAGGGCGGGAATCGGCTACACCTTC.

This chain uses TRBV6-5 with TRBJ1-2; the D is unclear. Germline V lookup: CDR1 MNHEY, CDR2 SVGAGI. Trimming took off 6 bases at V and 4 bases at J, with 6 bases between the two ends. The CDR3 runs to 11 residues. The CDR3 DNA reads as TGTGCCAGCAGGGGGTCCTATGGCTACACCTTC. Translating it yields CASRGSYGYTF.

The CDR3 loop is CASSVVANSYEQYF. CDR3 in DNA: TGTGCCAGCAGCGTAGTAGCCAACTCCTACGAGCAGTACTTC. The rearrangement links TRBV9 to TRBJ2-7, with no clear D. Trimming removed 0 bases from V and 0 bases from J, with 7 bases in between. CDR1 and CDR2 (germline): SGDLS, YYNGEE. This CDR3 contains 14 residues.

This rearrangement joins TRBV19 to TRBJ2-3; 10 bases match TRBD2. This CDR3 is 17 amino acids long. V gave up 5 bases and J gave up 1 base; unmatched junction bases: 9. Germline V gene lookup returns CDR1 LNHDA and CDR2 SQIVND (reference sequence). The CDR3: CASSLLGLAEGTDTQYF. CDR3 in DNA: TGTGCCAGTAGTTTACTCGGACTAGCGGAAGGCACAGATACGCAGTATTTT.

This clone was seen just once. The chain uses TRBV6-1 and TRBJ2-5, with D maybe TRBD2 (5 bases). This CDR3 region has 14 residues. Germline values: CDR1 MNHNS, CDR2 SASEGT. Trimming removed 1 base at V and 5 bases at J, with 11 bases between. The CDR3, as DNA: TGTGCCAGCAGTGAAGTACGAGGGCGGGAGACCCAGTACTTC. It codes for CASSEVRGRETQYF.

This clone occurred a few times. The J gene is TRBJ1-4, the V gene TRBV7-2; 7 bases map to TRBD1. This CDR3 region has 14 residues. J lost 7 bases, V lost 5 bases, and 7 bases had no gene match. The V gene's germline CDR1 is SGHTA and CDR2 FQGNSA. The CDR3 coding sequence is TGTGCCAGCAGCCTACAGGGGCTCGGTGAAAAACTGTTTTTT. Protein: CASSLQGLGEKLFF.

This chain joins TRBV11-2 and TRBJ2-2; tentative D call: TRBD1 (6 bases). This CDR3 is built from 18 residues. Trimming cost V 5 bases and J 2 bases, with 21 bases left between them. Germline CDR1 reads SGHAT; CDR2 reads FQNNGV. The CDR3, as DNA: TGTGCCAGCAGCCTCCGTTTGACCCAGGGGCGAAACACCGGGGAGCTGTTTTTT. Protein: CASSLRLTQGRNTGELFF.

The J gene is TRBJ2-2, the V gene TRBV6-5; TRBD1 aligns across 7 bases. Germline lookup yields CDR1 MNHEY and CDR2 SVGAGI. Trimming at V came to 8 bases and at J to 4 bases, leaving 7 bases not matched to a gene. The CDR3 extends over 14 amino acids. The CDR3 region has the DNA TGTGCCAGCGAAACAGGGGCAAGCACCGGGGAGCTGTTTTTT. It yields the protein CASETGASTGELFF.

V is TRBV6-6 and J is TRBJ1-1, with a tentative D call TRBD1 (6 bases). This CDR3 has 13 amino acids. Germline loops: CDR1 MNHNY, CDR2 SVGAGI (reference sequence). The V end was cut by 6 bases, the J end by 3 bases, with 11 bases between. The CDR3: CASSRTADTEAFF. In DNA, the CDR3 is TGTGCCAGCAGCCGGACAGCGGACACTGAAGCTTTCTTT.

With respect to this clone: An end of the junction does not agree with germline; a read error may underlie this. V usage is TRBV18 and J usage is TRBJ2-5, with 13 nucleotides matching TRBD2. The CDR3 runs 16 residues. Germline CDR1 KGHSH, CDR2 LQKENI. The CDR3 coding sequence is TGCGAATCGAGACAACTAGCGGGAGGGCCAGGGGAGACCCAGTACTTC. It specifies CESRQLAGGPGETQYF.

The chain links TRBV7-9 to TRBJ2-1; D is uncertain. V lost 5 bases to trimming and J lost 13 bases, with 15 bases between them. This CDR3 region has 12 residues. CDR1 is SEHNR and CDR2 is FQNEAQ in the germline V gene (reference sequence). CDR3 sequence reads: CASSVQASQQFF. The CDR3, as DNA: TGTGCCAGCAGCGTCCAAGCGAGCCAACAGTTCTTC.

The count of this clone is one. The rearrangement uses TRBV5-1 and TRBJ1-5, with TRBD1 matching 7 bases. The germline gives CDR1 SGHRS, CDR2 YFSETQ. The CDR3 is made up of 17 amino acids. The junction had 13 bases not matched to a gene; V was cut back by 3 bases and J by 4 bases. The CDR3 DNA reads TGCGCCAGCAGCTGGCGGCCTGGGACAGACATGAATCAGCCCCAGCATTTT. Protein sequence: CASSWRPGTDMNQPQHF.

This chain links TRBV19 with TRBJ2-3; a possible D gene is TRBD2 (5 bases). The CDR3 runs 15 residues. Germline V gene sequence: CDR1 LNHDA, CDR2 SQIVND (reference sequence). V was clipped by 6 bases and J by 5 bases, with 18 bases between them. CDR3 sequence: CASRGLGSAEDTQYF. The CDR3 bases are TGTGCCAGTAGGGGTCTGGGGTCAGCGGAAGATACGCAGTATTTT.

The chain carries TRBV7-2 and TRBJ2-1, with 11 bases aligning to TRBD2. The CDR3 is 16 residues long. CDR1 is SGHTA and CDR2 is FQGNSA in the germline V gene. V lost 5 bases and J lost 7; bases outside the gene matches: 10. The CDR3 region has the DNA TGTGCCAGCAGCCGTAGGGCGGGACTAGCGGTGAATGAGCAGTTCTTC. Protein sequence: CASSRRAGLAVNEQFF.

The rearrangement uses TRBV9 and TRBJ1-2; no reliable D call. The V gene lost 4 bases and the J gene lost 4 bases, with 11 bases spanning the gap. There are 13 residues in the CDR3. Per germline, CDR1 SGDLS and CDR2 YYNGEE. The CDR3 region has the DNA TGTGCCAGCAGCCCTTTGGCCTTCTATGGCTACACCTTC. It encodes CASSPLAFYGYTF.

Notes on this clone: Distinct nucleotide sequences in the sample also encode this CDR3. The V and J genes are TRBV30 and TRBJ1-1; 7 nucleotides agree with TRBD1. After removal of 1 base from V and 4 bases from J, the junction contained 9 bases not matched to a gene. CDR3 size: 15 residues. Per germline, CDR1 GTSNPN and CDR2 SVGIG (reference sequence). Written as DNA, the CDR3 is TGTGCCTGGAGTGCGCTAACAGGGGCCCGCACTGAAGCTTTCTTT. This encodes CAWSALTGARTEAFF.

The chain couples TRBV30 to TRBJ2-6, with D tentatively TRBD2 (5 bases). The length of the CDR3 is 14 residues. The germline V and J ends were trimmed by 2 bases and 2 bases, with 7 bases remaining between them. Germline V lookup: CDR1 GTSNPN, CDR2 SVGIG (reference sequence). In nucleotides, the CDR3 is TGTGCCTGGAGTTCCGGGGCTGGGGCCAACGTCCTGACTTTC. Its translation is CAWSSGAGANVLTF.

This sequence joins TRBV4-2 and TRBJ2-1, with 12 bases that match TRBD2. CDR1 and CDR2 from the germline V gene are LGHNA and YNFKEQ. The length of the CDR3 is 20 residues. V was clipped by 0 bases and J by 7 bases; unmatched bases: 16. Here the CDR3 reads CASSQDRASGRAHRGNEQFF. The CDR3 coding sequence is TGTGCCAGCAGCCAAGATAGGGCTAGCGGGAGGGCCCATCGTGGGAATGAGCAGTTCTTC.

V and J are TRBV19 and TRBJ2-4; no definite D call. The V and J ends lost 6 bases and 0 bases respectively, with 9 bases between them. CDR1 and CDR2 (germline): LNHDA, SQIVND (reference sequence). The CDR3 consists of 14 residues. CDR3 coding DNA: TGTGCCAGTAGAACTGTAGAAGCCAAAAACATTCAGTACTTC. It encodes CASRTVEAKNIQYF.

The V and J genes are TRBV6-5 and TRBJ2-7; the D is unclear. The CDR3 has 14 residues. V was clipped by 2 bases and J by 1 base, with 9 bases between them. Looked up from germline, CDR1 is MNHEY and CDR2 is SVGAGI. Here the CDR3 reads CASSYVSASYEQYF. CDR3 DNA sequence: TGTGCCAGCAGTTACGTGAGCGCTTCCTACGAGCAGTACTTC.

Comment on this clone: Other nucleotide sequences in the sample specify the same CDR3. The CDR3 is CSARGPNEQFF. The CDR3 DNA is TGCAGTGCTAGGGGGCCCAATGAGCAGTTCTTC. The V call is TRBV20-1, the J call TRBJ2-1, with D possibly matching TRBD1 (5 bases). CDR3 size: 11 residues. CDR1 and CDR2 from the germline V gene are DFQATT and SNEGSKA (reference sequence). The V end lost 3 bases, the J end lost 6 bases, and 6 bases lay between the germline ends.

The chain has TRBV27 and TRBJ2-3, with 10 bases fitting TRBD2. J was trimmed by 4 bases and V by 4 bases; bases with no gene match: 11. Germline loops: CDR1 MNHEY, CDR2 SMNVEV (reference sequence). The CDR3 has 17 residues. The CDR3: CASSSFALAGESDTQYF. CDR3 nucleotides: TGTGCCAGCAGTTCGTTTGCGCTAGCGGGAGAGTCAGATACGCAGTATTTT.

Note on this clone: The same CDR3 is also encoded by other DNA sequences in this sample. The DNA for the CDR3 is TGTGCCAGCAGCCCGGACAGGGCAAACTATGGCTACACCTTC. Translation: CASSPDRANYGYTF. The gene calls are TRBV5-5 and TRBJ1-2, with 8 bases matching TRBD1. CDR3 length equals 14 residues. The germline V gene encodes CDR1 SGHKS and CDR2 YYEKEE (reference sequence). The V and J ends lost 4 bases and 2 bases, in that order; junction bases with no gene match: 4.

This clone was counted only a few times. This chain connects TRBV9 to TRBJ1-5; D uncertain. The CDR3 is 15 amino acids. Trimming left V 0 bases short and J 3 bases short, with 10 bases between. Germline assignment: CDR1 SGDLS and CDR2 YYNGEE. Here the CDR3 DNA reads TGTGCCAGCAGCGTAGACGCCACCTACAATCAGCCCCAGCATTTT. Its protein is CASSVDATYNQPQHF. The full variable domain, rest sourced from reference TRBV9 and TRBJ1-5, is DSGVTQTPKHLITATGQRVTLRCSPRSGDLSVYWYQQSLDQGLQFLIQYYNGEERAKGNILERFSAQQFPDLHSELNLSSLELGDSALYFCASSVDATYNQPQHFGDGTRLSIL.

On this clone itself: The same CDR3 arises from other DNA sequences in this sample as well. This chain connects TRBV19 to TRBJ1-5; TRBD1 matches at 7 bases. CDR1 is LNHDA and CDR2 is SQIVND in the germline V gene (reference sequence). Unmatched junction bases numbered 4, after V lost 5 bases and J lost 6 bases. CDR3 length: 13 residues. The CDR3 DNA follows: TGTGCCAGTAGTCACAGGGGCAGTCAGCCCCAGCATTTT. Its protein is CASSHRGSQPQHF. The full variable domain, with the rest looked up from reference TRBV19 and TRBJ1-5, is DGGITQSPKYLFRKEGQNVTLSCEQNLNHDAMYWYRQDPGQGLRLIYYSQIVNDFQKGDIAEGYSVSREKKESFPLTVTSAQKNPTAFYLCASSHRGSQPQHFGDGTRLSIL.

Points on this clone: This same CDR3 is encoded by further DNA sequences in the sample. J is TRBJ2-4 and V is TRBV7-2; D is undetermined. Looked up from germline, CDR1 is SGHTA and CDR2 is FQGNSA. The CDR3 sequence is 12 residues long. Between the trimmed V and J ends, which lost 1 base and 5 bases, there was a span of 3 bases. This CDR3 is CASSLGQNIQYF. In DNA, the CDR3 is TGTGCCAGCAGCTTAGGTCAAAACATTCAGTACTTC.

The chain links TRBV28 to TRBJ2-3; 10 bases align to TRBD1. The V gene end was trimmed by 10 bases and the J gene end by 4 bases; junction bases not matched to a gene: 8. Germline V gene sequence: CDR1 MDHEN, CDR2 SYDVKM. The length of the CDR3 is 14 residues. This CDR3 is CATGRTGGSDTQYF. CDR3 coding DNA: TGTGCCACAGGGAGGACAGGGGGATCAGATACGCAGTATTTT.

The V call is TRBV28, the J call TRBJ2-7, with 8 bases that match TRBD1. The CDR3 has 15 amino acids. In germline, CDR1 is MDHEN, CDR2 SYDVKM. V dropped 5 bases and J dropped 3; count of bases not matched to a gene: 9. CDR3 in amino acids: CASSTQGARYYEQYF. For the CDR3, the DNA is TGTGCCAGCAGTACGCAGGGGGCGAGGTACTACGAGCAGTACTTC.

A few counts support this clone. The chain employs TRBV4-1 and TRBJ1-4, with D possibly being TRBD1 (5 bases). This CDR3 comprises 14 residues. Trimming stripped 4 bases from V and 6 bases from J, with 12 bases between. Germline V CDR1 and CDR2: MGHRA, YSYEKL. The CDR3 spells CASSRPTAYEKLFF. CDR3 nucleotide sequence: TGCGCCAGCAGCCGCCCGACAGCTTATGAAAAACTGTTTTTT.

V usage is TRBV28 and J usage is TRBJ1-2; 12 bases are shared with TRBD1. From germline, CDR1 is MDHEN and CDR2 SYDVKM. V dropped 7 bases and J dropped 7; count of bases not matched to a gene: 10. There are 15 residues in the CDR3. CDR3 protein: CASMGTGGYRAGYTF. The DNA of the CDR3 is TGTGCCAGCATGGGGACAGGGGGCTACCGGGCTGGCTACACCTTC.

This CDR3 reads CASSFGETPIPYEQYF. DNA for the CDR3: TGTGCCAGCAGCTTTGGTGAGACACCTATACCCTACGAGCAGTACTTC. The chain has TRBV11-2 and TRBJ2-7; D remains unclear. The germline gives CDR1 SGHAT, CDR2 FQNNGV. CDR3 size: 16 residues. V was cut by 3 bases and J by 2 bases, with 17 bases left in between.

The rearrangement uses TRBV30 and TRBJ1-3; 7 bases are shared with TRBD1. CDR3 length equals 15 residues. Germline CDR1 is GTSNPN and CDR2 is SVGIG (reference sequence). V gave up 2 bases and J gave up 0 bases; unmatched junction bases: 4. Here the CDR3 DNA reads TGTGCCTGGAGTACCGGACAGGCCTCTGGAAACACCATATATTTT. Translation gives CAWSTGQASGNTIYF.